One sample yielded the 28 T cell receptor beta chains listed below, sequenced in a study of cytomegalovirus exposure and HLA in healthy donors. Vbeta (60) and Jbeta (13) primers were used in the PCR. Clones were sequenced by immunoSEQ multiplex PCR, and TCRdb holds only the in-frame ones, with some missing. The sample includes approximately 170,000 clones, roughly 79% of them seen just once. Sequenced input: PBMCs. All receptors come from a woman aged 18-29 years in good health and CMV-seronegative.

The J gene is TRBJ2-7, the V gene TRBV7-8; tentative D call: TRBD2 (5 bases). This CDR3 contains 11 residues. CDR1 is SGHVS and CDR2 is FQNEAQ in the germline V gene. V lost 3 bases, J lost 5 bases, and 5 bases lay in between. CDR3 sequence: CASSFGDEQYF. In DNA form, the CDR3 reads TGTGCCAGCAGCTTCGGGGACGAGCAGTACTTC.

The J gene is TRBJ2-2, the V gene TRBV5-1; 9 nucleotides match TRBD1. The CDR3 sequence is 16 residues long. Trimming removed 0 bases from V and 3 bases from J; junction bases left unmatched: 3. Germline lookup yields CDR1 SGHRS and CDR2 YFSETQ. The CDR3 region has the DNA TGCGCCAGCAGCTTGGGGACAGGGGCGCACACCGGGGAGCTGTTTTTT. It yields the protein CASSLGTGAHTGELFF.

The genes are TRBV5-8 and TRBJ1-1, with a weak D call TRBD1 (6 bases). Germline CDR1 is SGHTS and CDR2 is YDEGEE. V lost 4 bases, J lost 4 bases, and 14 bases lay in between. This CDR3 has 14 residues. DNA of the CDR3: TGTGCCAGCAGCACGAGACAGGCGCCCACTGAAGCTTTCTTT. It encodes CASSTRQAPTEAFF.

The chain has TRBV5-1 and TRBJ2-5; TRBD2 matches at 7 bases. Trimming at V came to 9 bases and at J to 0 bases, leaving 5 bases not matched to a gene. The germline gives CDR1 SGHRS, CDR2 YFSETQ. The CDR3 contains 13 residues. The DNA for the CDR3 is TGCGCCACCGGAAGCGGGGACCAAGAGACCCAGTACTTC. It translates to CATGSGDQETQYF. Complete variable domain (other parts from reference TRBV5-1 and TRBJ2-5): KAGVTQTPRYLIKTRGQQVTLSCSPISGHRSVSWYQQTPGQGLQFLFEYFSETQRNKGNFPGRFSGRQFSNSRSEMNVSTLELGDSALYLCATGSGDQETQYFGPGTRLLVL.

The rearrangement uses TRBV19 and TRBJ2-7; 11 nucleotides match TRBD2. The CDR3 loop spans 15 amino acids. The V segment lost 4 bases and the J segment 3 bases; nucleotides outside the gene matches: 5. Germline V gives CDR1 LNHDA, CDR2 SQIVND (reference sequence). Here the CDR3 DNA reads TGTGCCAGTAGTACAATAGGGACTAGCGGCTACGAGCAGTACTTC. Its translation: CASSTIGTSGYEQYF.

This chain connects TRBV15 to TRBJ2-7, with TRBD1 matching 7 bases. The V segment lost 5 bases and the J segment 3 bases; nucleotides outside the gene matches: 4. The CDR3 totals 13 residues. Germline V lookup: CDR1 LNHNV, CDR2 YYDKDF (reference sequence). The CDR3 DNA is TGTGCCACCAGCGGCCGACAGGGCTACGAGCAGTACTTC. Translated: CATSGRQGYEQYF.

The chain recombines TRBV2 with TRBJ2-3; 8 nucleotides agree with TRBD1. The ends lost 6 bases at V and 5 bases at J; junction bases unmatched: 13. This CDR3 is built from 16 residues. Germline assignment: CDR1 SNHLY and CDR2 FYNNEI. CDR3 protein: CASRGDRLQERDTQYF. The DNA for the CDR3 is TGTGCCAGCAGAGGGGACAGGCTCCAAGAAAGAGATACGCAGTATTTT.

This rearrangement joins TRBV6-5 to TRBJ1-6; D possibly corresponds to TRBD1 (5 bases). V lost 2 bases to trimming and J lost 6 bases, with 5 bases between them. Germline CDR1 and CDR2: MNHEY and SVGAGI. The CDR3 is made up of 13 amino acids. The CDR3 loop is CASSYRGNSPLHF. The CDR3 DNA is TGTGCCAGCAGTTACAGGGGTAATTCACCCCTCCACTTT.

The V and J genes are TRBV27 and TRBJ2-3; D may be TRBD1 (5 bases). Germline V gene sequence: CDR1 MNHEY, CDR2 SMNVEV (reference sequence). V was trimmed by 3 bases and J by 8 bases, leaving 6 bases between them. This CDR3 is 11 amino acids long. CDR3 protein: CASSLGLTQYF. The CDR3 region has the DNA TGTGCCAGCAGTTTGGGGCTTACGCAGTATTTT.

The chain uses TRBV7-3 and TRBJ2-3; 9 bases align to TRBD1. V gave up 5 bases and J gave up 4 bases; unmatched junction bases: 7. This CDR3 has 15 amino acids. The germline gives CDR1 SGHTA, CDR2 FQGTGA. The DNA for the CDR3 is TGTGCCAGCAGCCCTAGGACAGGGGAGGCAGATACGCAGTATTTT. Translating it yields CASSPRTGEADTQYF.

This clone was detected a few times. The chain has TRBV6-6 and TRBJ1-6; no firm D call. The CDR3 spans 14 residues. The germline gives CDR1 MNHNY, CDR2 SVGAGI (reference sequence). V lost 2 bases, J lost 11 bases, and 13 bases lay in between. The CDR3 spells CASSYVQREAPLHF. In nucleotides, the CDR3 is TGTGCCAGCAGTTACGTGCAGCGGGAGGCACCCCTCCACTTT.

Here the CDR3 reads CSVETTVANYGYTF. CDR3 in DNA: TGCAGCGTTGAGACTACGGTAGCGAACTATGGCTACACCTTC. V gene TRBV29-1 combines with J gene TRBJ1-2; D remains ambiguous. The CDR3 has 14 amino acids. Germline loops: CDR1 SQVTM, CDR2 ANQGSEA. The ends were cut back, 3 bases at V and 2 bases at J, with 13 bases in the middle.

This chain connects TRBV13 to TRBJ2-7; TRBD1 aligns across 8 bases. Germline V gives CDR1 PRHDT, CDR2 FYEKMQ (reference sequence). The V and J ends lost 5 bases and 4 bases, in that order; junction bases with no gene match: 1. This CDR3 is built from 12 residues. In nucleotides, the CDR3 is TGTGCCAGCAGCCGGGACAGGTACGAGCAGTACTTC. Protein product: CASSRDRYEQYF.

The chain employs TRBV7-8 and TRBJ1-3; D not certain. Germline CDR1 SGHVS, CDR2 FQNEAQ. CDR3 length: 14 residues. Trimming cost V 6 bases and J 4 bases, with 13 bases left between them. CDR3 region: CASSRVSRGNTIYF. The CDR3 nucleotides read TGTGCCAGCAGTCGGGTCTCCCGGGGAAACACCATATATTTT.

This chain joins TRBV5-1 and TRBJ2-7, with D perhaps matching TRBD1 (5 bases). Per germline, CDR1 SGHRS and CDR2 YFSETQ. The ends were cut back, 4 bases at V and 3 bases at J, with 17 bases in the middle. There are 15 residues in the CDR3. The DNA for the CDR3 is TGCGCCAGCAGCCCAATGGTGAGGCAGGGCTACGAGCAGTACTTC. It specifies CASSPMVRQGYEQYF. Full variable domain (rest looked up from reference TRBV5-1 and TRBJ2-7): KAGVTQTPRYLIKTRGQQVTLSCSPISGHRSVSWYQQTPGQGLQFLFEYFSETQRNKGNFPGRFSGRQFSNSRSEMNVSTLELGDSALYLCASSPMVRQGYEQYFGPGTRLTVT.

The chain carries TRBV7-8 and TRBJ2-3, with D unclear. CDR3 size: 15 residues. V was shortened by 2 bases and J by 2 bases, with 11 bases between the two germline ends. CDR1 SGHVS and CDR2 FQNEAQ come from the germline V gene. For the CDR3, the DNA is TGTGCCAGCAGCTTAATGGCGGTTCTCACAGATACGCAGTATTTT. Amino acids: CASSLMAVLTDTQYF.

The CDR3 loop reads CASSVSGGASYEQYF. As DNA, the CDR3 is TGTGCCAGCAGCGTTAGCGGGGGGGCCTCCTACGAGCAGTACTTC. The chain links TRBV9 to TRBJ2-7; 11 nucleotides align to TRBD2. With V trimmed by 2 bases and J by 0 bases, 1 base remained unmatched. The germline V gene has CDR1 SGDLS and CDR2 YYNGEE. This CDR3 is 15 amino acids long.

The rearrangement joins TRBV9 to TRBJ1-4, with a possible D match to TRBD1 (5 bases). The CDR3 is 16 amino acids. Per germline, CDR1 SGDLS and CDR2 YYNGEE. Trimming pared 0 bases from V and 1 base from J, leaving 10 bases between. This CDR3 is CASSVDTGVTNEKLFF. CDR3 DNA sequence: TGTGCCAGCAGCGTAGATACAGGCGTAACTAATGAAAAACTGTTTTTT.

Only one count was recorded for this clone. V and J are TRBV4-3 and TRBJ2-1; the match to TRBD1 covers 7 bases. The CDR3 is made up of 16 amino acids. Germline CDR1 LGHNA, CDR2 YSLEER. Trimming removed 4 bases from V and 2 bases from J; junction bases left unmatched: 8. The CDR3 loop is CASSRSRGRAYNEQFF. CDR3 DNA sequence: TGCGCCAGCAGCCGAAGCAGGGGGAGAGCCTACAATGAGCAGTTCTTC.

The V gene is TRBV2, the J gene TRBJ2-2; the D gene is possibly TRBD1 (5 bases). The V end was cut by 6 bases, the J end by 1 base, with 9 bases between. Germline V CDR1 and CDR2: SNHLY, FYNNEI. The CDR3 has 14 amino acids. The CDR3 DNA reads as TGTGCCAGCAGCTCCGACAGGAACACCGGGGAGCTGTTTTTT. This sequence encodes CASSSDRNTGELFF. Drawing the rest from reference TRBV2 and TRBJ2-2, the complete variable domain is EPEVTQTPSHQVTQMGQEVILRCVPISNHLYFYWYRQILGQKVEFLVSFYNNEISEKSEIFDDQFSVERPDGSNFTLKIRSTKLEDSAMYFCASSSDRNTGELFFGEGSRLTVL.

The chain links TRBV7-8 to TRBJ2-1, with 9 bases lining up with TRBD2. CDR3 length equals 18 residues. J was trimmed by 0 bases and V by 0 bases; bases with no gene match: 6. The germline CDR1 and CDR2 sequences are SGHVS and FQNEAQ. The CDR3 region is CASSLAGGRAHSYNEQFF. CDR3 sequence (DNA): TGTGCCAGCAGCTTAGCCGGCGGGAGGGCCCACTCCTACAATGAGCAGTTCTTC. Full variable domain (remainder filled in from reference TRBV7-8 and TRBJ2-1): GAGVSQSPRYKVAKRGQDVALRCDPISGHVSLFWYQQALGQGPEFLTYFQNEAQLDKSGLPSDRFFAERPEGSVSTLKIQRTQQEDSAVYLCASSLAGGRAHSYNEQFFGPGTRLTVL.

The chain joins TRBV6-6 to TRBJ2-5; 10 nucleotides match TRBD2. V shed 4 bases and J 1 base; nucleotides not matched to a gene: 6. Looked up from germline, CDR1 is MNHNY and CDR2 is SVGAGI (reference sequence). The CDR3 totals 16 residues. The DNA for the CDR3 is TGTGCCAGCAGTTTGTCGAAGCGGGGGGGCCAAGAGACCCAGTACTTC. Amino acid sequence: CASSLSKRGGQETQYF.

V is TRBV4-2 and J is TRBJ2-1; 11 bases match TRBD1. Germline loops: CDR1 LGHNA, CDR2 YNFKEQ. V lost 3 bases to trimming and J lost 2 bases; unmatched junction nucleotides: 3. The CDR3 totals 16 residues. The CDR3 DNA reads as TGTGCCAGCAGCCATTCGGGACAGGGGGCCTACAATGAGCAGTTCTTC. Translated: CASSHSGQGAYNEQFF.

The chain's CDR3 is CASSLYSGRVETQYF. The CDR3 nucleotides read TGTGCCAGCAGCTTATACAGCGGGAGAGTGGAGACCCAGTACTTC. The rearrangement joins TRBV5-6 to TRBJ2-5; 8 bases are a match to TRBD2. This CDR3 comprises 15 residues. V was clipped by 2 bases and J by 5 bases; unmatched bases: 8. Germline V gene lookup returns CDR1 SGHDT and CDR2 YYEEEE.

As for this clone: The same CDR3 arises from other DNA sequences in this sample as well. V is TRBV5-4 and J is TRBJ2-3; 10 bases match TRBD2. With 1 base clipped from V and 1 base from J, the junction kept 0 bases outside the gene matches. The CDR3 loop spans 15 amino acids. Germline V lookup: CDR1 SGHNT, CDR2 YYREEE (reference sequence). The CDR3 nucleotides read TGTGCCAGCAGCTTGACTAGCGGGGGCACAGATACGCAGTATTTT. Its translation: CASSLTSGGTDTQYF. Full variable domain (rest looked up from reference TRBV5-4 and TRBJ2-3): ETGVTQSPTHLIKTRGQQVTLRCSSQSGHNTVSWYQQALGQGPQFIFQYYREEENGRGNFPPRFSGLQFPNYSSELNVNALELDDSALYLCASSLTSGGTDTQYFGPGTRLTVL.

The chain employs TRBV4-2 and TRBJ2-5, with 8 bases lining up with TRBD2. Germline trimming cut 4 bases from V and 1 base from J; bases unmatched to any gene: 14. CDR3 length equals 18 residues. Looked up from germline, CDR1 is LGHNA and CDR2 is YNFKEQ. This CDR3 is CASSLDSGTTFSQETQYF. The CDR3 DNA reads TGTGCCAGCAGCCTAGATAGCGGGACCACTTTTTCCCAAGAGACCCAGTACTTC.

With respect to this clone: This sample includes further DNA sequences coding for the same CDR3. The chain links TRBV28 to TRBJ2-7, with D maybe TRBD1 (6 bases). CDR3 length equals 15 residues. Deletions cut 6 bases from V and 3 bases from J, with 18 bases between. Germline CDR1 MDHEN, CDR2 SYDVKM. The DNA for the CDR3 is TGTGCCAGCAGCTTAGACATTATAGGGGGCTACGAGCAGTACTTC. Protein product: CASSLDIIGGYEQYF.

The chain couples TRBV14 to TRBJ2-1; 10 bases agree with TRBD2. Trimming cost V 5 bases and J 4 bases; bases outside gene matches: 5. Germline V lookup: CDR1 SGHDN, CDR2 FVKESK. This CDR3 has 15 residues. The CDR3 here is CASSEAGGPYNEQFF. For the CDR3, the DNA is TGTGCCAGCAGCGAAGCGGGAGGGCCTTACAATGAGCAGTTCTTC.